The rows below give T cell receptor beta chains drawn from one sample of a study of radiotherapy plus CTLA-4 blockade in lung cancer. Profiling relied on immunoSEQ multiplex PCR, and the TCRdb table lists in-frame clones only, not all of them. This sample has some 70,000 clones, with approximately 79% found just once. Source: peripheral blood, taken from a patient treated with radiotherapy plus ipilimumab. Receptors originate from a human donor with non-small cell lung cancer who had a complete response to radiotherapy plus ipilimumab. Each CDR3 is given without its conserved first and last residue. D genes are given only for firm matches.

J gene	V gene	D gene	CDR3 protein
TRBJ2-1	TRBV28	TRBD2	ASSFLTSGGAAYNEQF
TRBJ2-5	TRBV6-1	TRBD1	ASRRDRVGQETQY
TRBJ2-5	TRBV7-9	.	ASSFAGQETQY
TRBJ2-3	TRBV5-1	TRBD2	ASSLAIAGLAGGSTDTQY
TRBJ1-1	TRBV18	.	ASSPLRGGAEAF
TRBJ1-2	TRBV7-2	.	ASSLGSVFYGYT
TRBJ2-3	TRBV27	TRBD2	ASSRSLLAGGITDTQY
TRBJ1-1	TRBV25-1	.	ASSPGNTEAF
TRBJ1-1	TRBV7-9	TRBD1	ASSGSGTGGRTEAF
TRBJ1-1	TRBV7-9	.	ASSLGTLGTIMNTEAF
TRBJ1-2	TRBV6-5	TRBD1	ASSWDSYYGYT
TRBJ1-2	TRBV7-2	TRBD1	ASSLGTGGTVHYT
TRBJ1-1	TRBV19	TRBD1	ASSAWDRGDSTEAF
TRBJ1-2	TRBV27	.	ASSGPDGFGFYGYT
TRBJ2-7	TRBV4-3	.	ASSRDTTEAYEQY
TRBJ2-3	TRBV10-2	TRBD1	ASRDSGTDTQY
TRBJ2-1	TRBV11-2	.	ASSLMTAYNEQF
TRBJ2-7	TRBV5-4	TRBD2	ASSTVLAIRSDEQY
TRBJ1-2	TRBV13	TRBD1	ASSPGTGTPYGYT
TRBJ1-2	TRBV28	.	AKHEGAPSDT
TRBJ1-1	TRBV19	.	ASSLDHRAGTEAF
TRBJ1-3	TRBV6-5	.	ASSYLPTKVNTIY
TRBJ2-4	TRBV4-1	.	ASSQDRGLTGKVGLKNIQY
TRBJ1-2	TRBV5-4	.	ASSSPGRVFGYT
TRBJ2-5	TRBV7-2	TRBD2	ASSYLRGGRETQY
TRBJ1-2	TRBV4-3	TRBD1	ASSQDRQGVNYGYT
TRBJ1-3	TRBV6-5	TRBD1	ASSSWDSSGNTIY
TRBJ2-2	TRBV5-1	.	ASSSDSTTGELF
TRBJ1-1	TRBV5-6	.	ASSLLWVEGTEAF
TRBJ1-6	TRBV11-2	.	ASLPSGANSPLH
TRBJ2-6	TRBV28	TRBD1	ASSSTGAGANVLT
TRBJ2-3	TRBV9	TRBD2	ASSTASGRVTDTQY
TRBJ2-3	TRBV5-6	.	ASSPNSDTQY
TRBJ2-2	TRBV10-2	TRBD2	ASSGGANTGELF